Presented here are 22 T cell receptor beta chains from one specimen sequenced in a study of blood T cell repertoires in COVID-19. Profiling relied on immunoSEQ multiplex PCR, and the TCRdb table lists in-frame clones only, not all of them. Among tens of thousands of clones, around 89% were seen once, and the ten largest hold roughly 14%. Input material: peripheral blood. The receptor set was obtained from a man aged 65-85 years with active or convalescent COVID-19.

The chain carries TRBV24-1 and TRBJ2-3, with 11 bases fitting TRBD2. Losses at the gene ends were 3 bases for V and 3 bases for J; bases not matched to a gene: 7. The V gene's germline CDR1 is KGHDR and CDR2 SFDVKD. The CDR3 runs to 17 residues. The CDR3 DNA reads as TGTGCCACCAGTGATAACCAACTAGCGGGAGTTACAGATACGCAGTATTTT. Translated: CATSDNQLAGVTDTQYF.

The chain uses TRBV7-2 and TRBJ2-2; 8 positions match TRBD2. The CDR3 covers 15 residues. Germline loops: CDR1 SGHTA, CDR2 FQGNSA. V trimming: 6 bases; J trimming: 2 bases; junction bases outside the gene matches: 5. The CDR3 region is CASRLAEINTGELFF. The CDR3 nucleotides are TGTGCCAGCAGACTAGCGGAGATCAACACCGGGGAGCTGTTTTTT.

The chain uses TRBV11-3 and TRBJ2-1, with D perhaps TRBD2 (6 bases). Per germline, CDR1 SGHNT and CDR2 YENEEA. With 5 bases removed from V and 7 bases from J, the gap between germline ends came to 15 bases. The CDR3 consists of 14 residues. CDR3 in DNA: TGTGCCAGCAGCCACCCGACTAGTCCTAATGAGCAGTTCTTC. As protein: CASSHPTSPNEQFF.

This clone was observed once. The chain couples TRBV7-2 to TRBJ2-7, with 10 bases matching TRBD2. Germline CDR1 SGHTA, CDR2 FQGNSA. CDR3 length: 16 amino acids. V was clipped by 5 bases and J by 1 base; unmatched bases: 8. This CDR3 reads CASSLTGTSASYEQYF. The DNA of the CDR3 is TGTGCCAGCAGCCTAACCGGGACTAGCGCGTCCTACGAGCAGTACTTC.

The V gene is TRBV5-1, the J gene TRBJ2-2, with 8 positions matching TRBD2. CDR1 and CDR2 (germline): SGHRS, YFSETQ. Germline trimming cut 4 bases from V and 7 bases from J; bases unmatched to any gene: 12. The CDR3 loop spans 16 amino acids. Written as DNA, the CDR3 is TGCGCCAGCAGCCCGGGGGGGACTAGTCACCTCGGGGAGCTGTTTTTT. Translating gives CASSPGGTSHLGELFF.

This clone was seen a few times. The chain recombines TRBV6-5 with TRBJ2-7, with D tentatively TRBD1 (6 bases). CDR3 length: 14 residues. Germline lookup yields CDR1 MNHEY and CDR2 SVGAGI. Trimming took 6 bases from V and 2 from J, leaving 14 bases between them. The CDR3 sequence is CASSPPRTAYEQYF. In DNA, the CDR3 is TGTGCCAGCAGCCCACCGCGGACAGCCTACGAGCAGTACTTC.

The rearrangement links TRBV27 to TRBJ1-1, with TRBD1 matching over 8 bases. The CDR3 is made up of 15 amino acids. CDR1 and CDR2 from the germline V gene are MNHEY and SMNVEV (reference sequence). V lost 2 bases, J lost 1 base, and 3 bases stayed unmatched. Here the CDR3 reads CASSLQGAGNTEAFF. In nucleotides, the CDR3 is TGTGCCAGCAGTTTACAGGGGGCGGGGAACACTGAAGCTTTCTTT.

The chain combines TRBV11-2 with TRBJ2-1, with 9 nucleotides matching TRBD1. This CDR3 is built from 18 residues. V shed 2 bases and J 7 bases; nucleotides not matched to a gene: 15. Germline-derived CDR1 and CDR2 are SGHAT and FQNNGV. The CDR3 nucleotides are TGTGCCAGCAGCTTACCCCGAGGATCCGGGACAGGGATAAATGAGCAGTTCTTC. Translated, it gives CASSLPRGSGTGINEQFF.

This chain joins TRBV3-1 (or the pseudogene TRBV3-2) and TRBJ2-1; TRBD2 aligns across 9 bases. Germline loops: CDR1 LGHDT, CDR2 YNNKEL (reference sequence). This CDR3 comprises 16 residues. Trimming at V came to 1 base and at J to 3 bases, leaving 4 bases not matched to a gene. For the CDR3, the DNA is TGTGCCAGCAGCCAAGGATCAGCGGGAGGCTACAATGAGCAGTTCTTC. As protein: CASSQGSAGGYNEQFF.

This clone is a singleton in its sample. This chain uses TRBV19 with TRBJ1-5; a weak D match, TRBD1 (5 bases). The V end lost 5 bases, the J end lost 13 bases, and 15 bases lay between the germline ends. CDR3 length: 12 residues. Germline CDR1 reads LNHDA; CDR2 reads SQIVND (reference sequence). The CDR3 bases are TGTGCCAGTAGTGCGGGACCTCAGATACAGCATTTT. It translates to CASSAGPQIQHF.

J is TRBJ2-3 and V is TRBV29-1; D is possibly TRBD2 (6 bases). CDR3 length equals 13 residues. The germline gives CDR1 SQVTM, CDR2 ANQGSEA. V was pared by 3 bases and J by 5 bases, with 12 bases between. Here the CDR3 DNA reads TGCAGCGTTGAGGTCGGGAGTGGAGATACGCAGTATTTT. Protein product: CSVEVGSGDTQYF.

The chain uses TRBV28 and TRBJ2-1, with TRBD2 identical over 12 bases. The V gene end was trimmed by 0 bases and the J gene end by 9 bases; junction bases not matched to a gene: 6. Germline-derived CDR1 and CDR2 are MDHEN and SYDVKM. The CDR3 length is 16 residues. The CDR3 DNA sequence: TGTGCCAGCAGTTTATGGACTAGCGGGAGTTGGGGTGAGCAGTTCTTC. Encoded protein: CASSLWTSGSWGEQFF.

This CDR3 reads CASSLNRASYEQYF. The CDR3 bases are TGCGCCAGCAGCTTGAACAGGGCAAGCTACGAGCAGTACTTC. V and J are TRBV5-1 and TRBJ2-7; TRBD1 is a possible D gene (6 bases). V was shortened by 1 base and J by 3 bases, with 11 bases between the two germline ends. Germline V gene data show CDR1 as SGHRS and CDR2 as YFSETQ. The CDR3 loop spans 14 amino acids.

The rearrangement links TRBV6-2 or TRBV6-3 to TRBJ2-3, with TRBD2 as a possible D gene (6 bases). The germline V gene encodes CDR1 MNHEY and CDR2 SVGEGT. The CDR3 is made up of 17 amino acids. Between the trimmed V and J ends, which lost 3 bases and 4 bases, there was a span of 20 bases. The CDR3 spells CASSYELWRGGADTQYF. Here the CDR3 DNA reads TGTGCCAGCAGTTATGAGTTGTGGCGGGGAGGAGCAGATACGCAGTATTTT.

The chain has TRBV18 and TRBJ1-2; D remains ambiguous. This CDR3 has 16 residues. Germline V gene lookup returns CDR1 KGHSH and CDR2 LQKENI. V gave up 2 bases and J gave up 5 bases, with 18 bases separating them. CDR3: CASSPTVTVGDYGYTF. The DNA of the CDR3 is TGTGCCAGCTCACCAACGGTCACAGTCGGGGATTATGGCTACACCTTC.

This chain uses TRBV24-1 with TRBJ2-1, with D tentatively TRBD2 (5 bases). Germline CDR1 is KGHDR and CDR2 is SFDVKD. V was clipped by 5 bases and J by 9 bases, with 13 bases between them. The CDR3 consists of 13 residues. CDR3 DNA: TGTGCCACCAGTGGGACTTTATTTACTGAGCAGTTCTTC. Translating gives CATSGTLFTEQFF.

The CDR3 DNA sequence: TGTGCCAGCAGTACTAGCGGGAGAATTGAGCAGTTCTTC. It encodes CASSTSGRIEQFF. The V gene is TRBV12-3 or TRBV12-4, the J gene TRBJ2-1; 11 bases are shared with TRBD2. After removal of 5 bases from V and 9 bases from J, the junction contained 3 bases not matched to a gene. The CDR3 runs 13 residues.

The rearrangement uses TRBV3-1 (or the pseudogene TRBV3-2) and TRBJ2-5; weak D call: TRBD1 (6 bases). The length of the CDR3 is 15 residues. Trimming cost V 1 base and J 2 bases, with 11 bases left between them. Per the germline V gene, CDR1 is LGHDT and CDR2 is YNNKEL (reference sequence). The CDR3 DNA sequence: TGTGCCAGCAGCCAAGGAGGGGGAGTGCAAGAGACCCAGTACTTC. Translating it yields CASSQGGGVQETQYF.

The genes are TRBV5-4 and TRBJ2-7; D might be TRBD1 (5 bases). The CDR3 extends over 13 amino acids. From germline, CDR1 is SGHNT and CDR2 YYREEE (reference sequence). Trimming cost V 4 bases and J 3 bases, with 11 bases left between them. The CDR3 nucleotides are TGTGCCAGCAGCCCCGACAGAGTCTACGAGCAGTACTTC. This codes for CASSPDRVYEQYF.

This clone came up once. The V and J genes are TRBV7-3 and TRBJ1-1; D gene uncertain. Trimming took off 4 bases at V and 0 bases at J, with 18 bases between the two ends. The germline V gene has CDR1 SGHTA and CDR2 FQGTGA. The CDR3 covers 17 residues. CDR3 sequence reads: CASSSYVIGSLNTEAFF. In nucleotides, the CDR3 is TGTGCCAGCAGCTCCTACGTAATCGGGAGTTTGAACACTGAAGCTTTCTTT.

DNA of the CDR3: TGCGCCAGCAGCCAAGGCGTGATGAACACTGAAGCTTTCTTT. Protein sequence: CASSQGVMNTEAFF. This rearrangement joins TRBV4-1 to TRBJ1-1; D ambiguous. This CDR3 is 14 amino acids long. The germline V gene has CDR1 MGHRA and CDR2 YSYEKL. V lost 1 base and J 0 bases, leaving 6 bases between the germline ends.

The chain combines TRBV12-3 or TRBV12-4 with TRBJ2-7; no clear D gene. The CDR3 runs to 11 residues. The germline V and J ends were trimmed by 6 bases and 4 bases, with 7 bases remaining between them. CDR3 region: CASSPRYEQYF. The CDR3 region has the DNA TGTGCCAGCAGCCCTCGGTACGAGCAGTACTTC.